These T cell receptor beta chains were read from a single sample in a study of identifying expanded T cells in peripheral blood. The protocol was immunoSEQ multiplex PCR, while the TCRdb copy is restricted to in-frame clones and leaves out a portion. The sample shows approximately 81,000 clones, roughly 84% of them seen only once. Source material: blood. The receptors were sampled from a person aged 18 to 69 in good health. The CDR3 runs from the conserved cysteine through the conserved F or W. A D gene is named only where the DNA matches it firmly. Rows give clone size only sometimes, using once, few, many, or a class for an expanded clone.

D gene,clone size,J gene,V gene,CDR3 DNA,CDR3 protein
-,-,TRBJ1-2,TRBV29-1,TGCAGCGTTGAAGGTTACAGGAGGGGCTACACCTTC,CSVEGYRRGYTF
TRBD2,-,TRBJ2-2,TRBV6-5,TGTGCCAGCAGTTTTGGACTAGCGGGAGCCACCGGGGAGCTGTTTTTT,CASSFGLAGATGELFF
-,-,TRBJ1-1,TRBV19,TGTGCCAGTAGTAAGCACAGAGAGACTGAAGCTTTCTTT,CASSKHRETEAFF
-,-,TRBJ2-1,TRBV19,TGTGCCAGTAGTATCGGGGCGGCACCGTACAATGAGCAGTTCTTC,CASSIGAAPYNEQFF
TRBD2,-,TRBJ2-7,TRBV13,TGTGCCAGCAGCTTAGGCCTAGCGGGAGGGTCCTACGAGCAGTACTTC,CASSLGLAGGSYEQYF
TRBD1,-,TRBJ2-1,TRBV6-6,TGTGCCAGCAGTAGGGACAGGGGGGCCTACAATGAGCAGTTCTTC,CASSRDRGAYNEQFF
TRBD1,few,TRBJ1-2,TRBV4-2,TGTGCCAGCAGCCAAGATGTGGGGACAGCGTTCTATGGCTACACCTTC,CASSQDVGTAFYGYTF
TRBD1,once,TRBJ1-1,TRBV7-2,TGTGCCAGCAGCTTTTACAGGGGGATGAACACTGAAGCTTTCTTT,CASSFYRGMNTEAFF
-,once,TRBJ2-7,TRBV7-8,TGTGCCAGCAGCTTAGGGAATAGCGGATACGAGCAGTACTTC,CASSLGNSGYEQYF
-,-,TRBJ2-1,TRBV21-1,TGTGCCAGCAGCCTCCGGGATCCGGAGATTTCTGGGGGAGGGGCCTGTCAGTTCTTC,CASSLRDPEISGGGACQFF
TRBD2,-,TRBJ2-1,TRBV5-6,TGTGCCAGCAGCTTGAAGCCTAGCGGGGGGCAAGTTGATCAGTTCTTC,CASSLKPSGGQVDQFF
-,-,TRBJ1-3,TRBV21-1,TGTGCCAGCAGCAAAGGGCAGAACTCTGGAAACACCATATATTTT,CASSKGQNSGNTIYF
-,-,TRBJ1-5,TRBV5-1,TGCGCCAGCAGCTTGGACGGTAATCAGCCCCAGCATTTT,CASSLDGNQPQHF
-,-,TRBJ1-1,TRBV30,TGTGCCTGGATGAGAACTGAAGCTTTCTTT,CAWMRTEAFF
-,-,TRBJ2-1,TRBV13,TGTGCCAGCAGCATTGAAAAGGACAGCTCCTACAATGAGCAGTTCTTC,CASSIEKDSSYNEQFF
-,-,TRBJ2-7,TRBV28,TGTGCCAGCAGAGGGGAGGGGGCAACCTACGAGCAGTACTTC,CASRGEGATYEQYF
-,many,TRBJ2-7,TRBV6-5,TGTGCCAGCAGCGTCGACCCGGGACGCAGCTACGAGCAGTACTTC,CASSVDPGRSYEQYF
TRBD2,-,TRBJ2-7,TRBV19,TGTGCCAGTAGTATAGACCCCGGGAGGAACCACGAGCAGTACTTC,CASSIDPGRNHEQYF
TRBD1,-,TRBJ1-5,TRBV19,TGTGCCAGTAGCTCACAATATGGCGCCCAGGGGGCTAATCCGCCCCAGCATTTT,CASSSQYGAQGANPPQHF
-,-,TRBJ1-4,TRBV7-9,TGTGCCAGCAGCTTAGATGGGGGCCAGGGGGAAAAACTGTTTTTT,CASSLDGGQGEKLFF
-,-,TRBJ2-7,TRBV5-4,TGTGCCAGCAGCAGCGACCCGGACAGCAACTACGAGCAGTACTTC,CASSSDPDSNYEQYF
-,-,TRBJ1-1,TRBV28,TGTGCCAGCAGTCCCCCAGGACGGTCCCTCGAAGCTTTCTTT,CASSPPGRSLEAFF
-,-,TRBJ2-3,TRBV29-1,TGCAGCGTTGACAGGGTTAAGAGGGATACGCAGTATTTT,CSVDRVKRDTQYF
TRBD1,-,TRBJ1-2,TRBV6-6,TGTGCCAGCAGTACCGACAGGGAAGTCGACTATGGCTACACCTTC,CASSTDREVDYGYTF
-,-,TRBJ1-2,TRBV14,TGTGCCAGCAGCCCGGTTGTTGACTATGGCTACACCTTC,CASSPVVDYGYTF
TRBD2,-,TRBJ2-2,TRBV28,TGTGCCAGCAGCCCTCAATCTAGCGGGGCGAACACCGGGGAGCTGTTTTTT,CASSPQSSGANTGELFF
-,-,TRBJ1-1,TRBV28,TGTGCCAGCAGTTTTTCCAGGACGAACACTGAAGCTTTCTTT,CASSFSRTNTEAFF
-,-,TRBJ2-3,TRBV19,TGTGCCAGTAGTATGGAGCATACGCAGTATTTT,CASSMEHTQYF
-,-,TRBJ2-2,TRBV18,TGTGCCAGCTCACCAGGGAGATACACCGGGGAGCTGTTTTTT,CASSPGRYTGELFF
TRBD1,-,TRBJ1-4,TRBV28,TGTGCCAGCGCGCAGGGGGGCGTCGGGGATGAAAAACTGTTTTTT,CASAQGGVGDEKLFF
-,-,TRBJ1-2,TRBV4-3,TGCGCCAGCAGCGGGACATCCGACTACACCTTC,CASSGTSDYTF
-,-,TRBJ2-5,TRBV9,TGTGCCAGCAGCGTTAGAGGGGAGGGGGTAGAGACCCAGTACTTC,CASSVRGEGVETQYF
TRBD1,-,TRBJ1-4,TRBV5-8,TGTGCCAGCAGCTTGGCCGGGACAGGGGTCGAAAAACTGTTTTTT,CASSLAGTGVEKLFF
-,-,TRBJ1-1,TRBV18,TGTGCCAGCTCACGGGGACGGGGGAACACTGAAGCTTTCTTT,CASSRGRGNTEAFF
TRBD1,-,TRBJ2-7,TRBV5-4,TGTGCCAGCAGCTTGGCAGGGGGCCCCTACGAGCAGTACTTC,CASSLAGGPYEQYF
TRBD1,-,TRBJ2-7,TRBV2,TGTGCCAGCAGAACCGGACAGGGGGCCAGCTACGAGCAGTACTTC,CASRTGQGASYEQYF
TRBD2,-,TRBJ2-1,TRBV9,TGTGCCAGCAGCACTAGCGGGAGCCTAGGGAACGCGCAGTTCTTC,CASSTSGSLGNAQFF
TRBD1,-,TRBJ2-7,TRBV29-1,TGCAGCGTTGAAGGGGGGACAGGGGGAACCTACGAGCAGTACTTC,CSVEGGTGGTYEQYF
TRBD2,-,TRBJ2-2,TRBV9,TGTGCCAGCAGCGTAGCCCTCCTTAGCGGGAGCCCCGGGGAGCTGTTTTTT,CASSVALLSGSPGELFF
-,-,TRBJ2-7,TRBV19,TGTGCCAGTAGCCCCCCGACAGTCACCGGTTCCTACGAGCAGTACTTC,CASSPPTVTGSYEQYF
-,-,TRBJ1-5,TRBV7-2,TGTGCCAGCAGCTTAGACTCAGGCAATCAGCCCCAGCATTTT,CASSLDSGNQPQHF
-,-,TRBJ2-1,TRBV4-1,TGCGCCAGCAGCCAGGGAGCGGCGAGCTCCTACAATGAGCAGTTCTTC,CASSQGAASSYNEQFF
-,-,TRBJ2-3,TRBV5-1,TGCGCCAGCAGCTTGCAGGACTCGGATACGCAGTATTTT,CASSLQDSDTQYF
TRBD1,-,TRBJ1-4,TRBV7-2,TGTGCCAGCAGCTCCGACAGGGGTAATGAAAAACTGTTTTTT,CASSSDRGNEKLFF
-,-,TRBJ2-1,TRBV6-5,TGTGCCGCAAACGCGGAAAGGGAGACTGAGCAGTTCTTC,CAANAERETEQFF
-,-,TRBJ2-1,TRBV9,TGTGCCAGCAGCGCCCGAACCGGGACTCCGACAGACTACAATGAGCAGTTCTTC,CASSARTGTPTDYNEQFF
TRBD2,-,TRBJ2-1,TRBV4-2,TGTGCCAGCAGCCAAGATCGGACTAGCGGGAGTTACAATGAGCAGTTCTTC,CASSQDRTSGSYNEQFF
TRBD1,-,TRBJ1-2,TRBV27,TGTGCCAGCGGGGGGACAGGGAAACATGGCTACACCTTC,CASGGTGKHGYTF
-,-,TRBJ1-4,TRBV6-5,TGTGCCAGCAGGGGGGACCAAAATGAAAAACTGTTTTTT,CASRGDQNEKLFF
-,once,TRBJ1-2,TRBV15,TGTGCCACCAGCAGGTGGGGCGATGGCTACACCTTC,CATSRWGDGYTF
-,-,TRBJ1-1,TRBV10-3,TGTGCCGCACGTGAGACACCCAACACTGAAGCTTTCTTT,CAARETPNTEAFF
-,few,TRBJ1-5,TRBV19,TGTGCCAGTAGTATAGGGTCCGCCCTGCCTCATCAGCCCCAGCATTTT,CASSIGSALPHQPQHF
-,once,TRBJ2-2,TRBV7-6,TGTGCCAGCAGCGTTCAGGGAGGTTACACCGGGGAGCTGTTTTTT,CASSVQGGYTGELFF